This is a list of T cell receptor beta chains from one sample in a study of blood T cells in healthy people across ages. MiXCR, applied by TCRdb to the 5' RACE reads, yields one record per CDR3 protein. This table holds around 990,000 distinct CDR3 sequences, around two fifths found once. The sample was blood. Receptor source: a young man in good health. Each CDR3 is given with its conserved first and last residue. The D gene is left open where the match is weak. Clone size, where shown, is once, few, many, or a class for clones that have expanded.

clone_size j_call d_call v_call cdr3_nt cdr3_aa
few TRBJ1-6 NA TRBV5-1 TGCGCCAGCAGCCGCGCGGGGACTAGTTCACCCCTCCACTTT CASSRAGTSSPLHF
NA TRBJ2-3 NA TRBV9 TGTGCCAGCAGCGAGAGGACCATCCCGACAGATACGCAGTATTTT CASSERTIPTDTQYF
NA TRBJ2-1 NA TRBV3-1 TGTGCCAGCAGCCAAGGTCCCAAGTTTACCTACGAGCAGTTCTTC CASSQGPKFTYEQFF
NA TRBJ2-3 NA TRBV7-2 TGTGCCAGCAGCTACCTGGGGGGGCGAAATACGCAGTATTTT CASSYLGGRNTQYF
once TRBJ2-7 NA TRBV11-2 TGTGCCAGCAGCCGCCGGGACGAGAGAAATGAGCAGTACTTC CASSRRDERNEQYF
NA TRBJ2-3 NA TRBV3-1 TGTGCCAGCAGCCCCTGGGGTAGCTCAGATACGCAGTATTTT CASSPWGSSDTQYF
NA TRBJ1-1 NA TRBV29-1 TGCAGTACAGGAGGGCTAGACACTGAAGCTTTCTTT CSTGGLDTEAFF
NA TRBJ1-3 NA TRBV27 TGTGCCAGCAGTTTACCCTTTCCGACAGAGAGCTCTGGAAACACCATATATTTT CASSLPFPTESSGNTIYF
NA TRBJ2-7 NA TRBV12-3/TRBV12-4 TGTGCCAGCAGTCGGGGCGCCGTCTACGAGCAGTACTTC CASSRGAVYEQYF
many TRBJ2-3 NA TRBV5-1 TGCGCCAGCAGCTTGTCAGGACCCACAGATACGCAGTATTTT CASSLSGPTDTQYF
few TRBJ2-1 NA TRBV3-1 TGTGCCAGCAGCCAATCGGGCCGATACAATGAGCAGTTCTTC CASSQSGRYNEQFF
NA TRBJ2-3 TRBD1 TRBV20-1 TGCAGTGCTCCCCGGACAGGGGAAACAGATACGCAGTATTTT CSAPRTGETDTQYF
NA TRBJ2-3 NA TRBV5-8 TGTGCCAGCAGCTTGGAGCTAGCCACAGGTACGCAGTATTTT CASSLELATGTQYF
few TRBJ2-7 TRBD2 TRBV6-5 TGTGCCAGCAGTTACTCGAGGACTAGCGGGGTAAAGGCCTACGAGCAGTACTTC CASSYSRTSGVKAYEQYF
few TRBJ1-1 NA TRBV20-1 TGCAGTGCTAGAGATGCTAGGTACGCGGACACTGAAGCTTTCTTT CSARDARYADTEAFF
NA TRBJ2-3 NA TRBV12-3/TRBV12-4 TGTGCCAGCAGTTTAGGTAGCGCCCAGGATACGCAGTATTTT CASSLGSAQDTQYF
NA TRBJ1-4 NA TRBV15 TGTACCACCAGCAGCGAGGCCAGGGGTAATGAAAAACTGTTTTTT CTTSSEARGNEKLFF
few TRBJ1-2 NA TRBV27 TGTGCCAGCAGTCCCCGGGGGAGGCAGGGCGATGGCTACACCTTC CASSPRGRQGDGYTF
few TRBJ1-6 NA TRBV7-9 TGTGCCAGCAGCCAAGATGGACGGCTGGGTAATTCACCCCTCCACTTT CASSQDGRLGNSPLHF
NA TRBJ1-1 NA TRBV6-5 TGTGCCAGCACCGCGGGACGGATGAACACCGAAGCTTTCTTT CASTAGRMNTEAFF
few TRBJ2-5 NA TRBV9 TGTGCCAGCAGCTCGGGGCGTACGGTAGAGACCCAGTACTTC CASSSGRTVETQYF
NA TRBJ1-4 NA TRBV5-1 TGCGCCAGCAGCTTGGTGGCAGGGGAAAACGAAAAACTGTTTTTT CASSLVAGENEKLFF
few TRBJ1-1 NA TRBV6-5 TGTGCCAGTAGTCCGGGCCTCGGGATAGCTTTCTTT CASSPGLGIAFF
few TRBJ1-5 NA TRBV20-1 TGCAGTGCTGCGACCAGCGATAGCAATCAGCCCCAGCATTTT CSAATSDSNQPQHF
NA TRBJ1-6 NA TRBV24-1 TGTGCCACCGACTATGGGGGCTCACCCCTCCACTTT CATDYGGSPLHF
NA TRBJ1-5 TRBD1 TRBV9 TGTGCCAGCAGCGTGACAGGGAGTTATCAGCCCCAGCATTTT CASSVTGSYQPQHF
once TRBJ1-2 NA TRBV20-1 TGCAGTGCTGGAGTCAACATCGGGGACTATGGCTACACCTTC CSAGVNIGDYGYTF
few TRBJ1-4 NA TRBV29-1 TGCAGCGTTCGGGCTTTGTTTAATGAAAAACTGTTTTTT CSVRALFNEKLFF
NA TRBJ2-5 NA TRBV20-1 TGCAGTGCTAGAGGGCGGGAAGGGAGACCTTACAATGAGCAGTACTTC CSARGREGRPYNEQYF
NA TRBJ1-2 NA TRBV7-9 TGTGCCAGCAGCTTCGTATCTTCTAACTATGGCTACACCTTC CASSFVSSNYGYTF
many TRBJ2-1 NA TRBV4-3 TGCGCCAGCAGCCAAGATCTAGAGAATGAGCAGTTCTTC CASSQDLENEQFF
few TRBJ2-3 NA TRBV9 TGTGCCAGCAGCGCAGGGACTGGGGGACCCACAGATACGCAGTATTTT CASSAGTGGPTDTQYF
NA TRBJ1-1 NA TRBV9 TGTGCCAGCAGCGTAGTGGGGGGTAGGGACGCTTTCTTT CASSVVGGRDAFF
few TRBJ1-4 NA TRBV4-3 TGCGCCAGCAGCCAAGATAACAGCCAGAGAACAACTAATGAAAAACTGTTTTTT CASSQDNSQRTTNEKLFF
few TRBJ1-1 NA TRBV27 TGTGCCAGCAGTTTATCTAACAGGGCTGAAGCTTTCTTT CASSLSNRAEAFF
few TRBJ2-5 NA TRBV20-1 TGCAGTGCTAGAGATCGGGCTGGGGATTTTGCGGAGACCCAGTACTTC CSARDRAGDFAETQYF
NA TRBJ2-2 NA TRBV12-3/TRBV12-4 TGTGCCAGCAGTCGAGGTCTGGAGCTGTTTTTT CASSRGLELFF
few TRBJ1-5 NA TRBV12-3/TRBV12-4 TGTGCCAGCAGTTTATCCCTCGGGGATAGCAATCAGCCCCAGCATTTT CASSLSLGDSNQPQHF
NA TRBJ2-3 NA TRBV29-1 TGCAGCGTTGAAAGGGGGGCGGGCACAGATACGCAGTATTTT CSVERGAGTDTQYF
few TRBJ1-2 NA TRBV5-5 TGTGCCAGCGAGTGGGAGGGGGGAACCTCCTATGGCTACACCTTC CASEWEGGTSYGYTF
NA TRBJ1-1 TRBD1 TRBV7-9 TGTGCCAGCAGCTTTCCCGGGACAGCGAACACTGAAGCTTTCTTT CASSFPGTANTEAFF
NA TRBJ1-1 NA TRBV9 TGTGCCAGCAGCGTAGGATCAATATTTGGCGAAGCTTTCTTT CASSVGSIFGEAFF
few TRBJ2-1 NA TRBV9 TGTGCCAGCAGCGGAAAGGACAGCAGGGATGAGCAGTTCTTC CASSGKDSRDEQFF
NA TRBJ1-2 TRBD1 TRBV5-4 TGTGCCAGCAGCTTGAATTTCGGGACAGCCCCTAACTATGGCTACACCTTC CASSLNFGTAPNYGYTF
NA TRBJ1-5 NA TRBV12-3/TRBV12-4 TGTGCCAGCAGTTTGATAATGGCCCCCAATCAGCCCCAGCATTTT CASSLIMAPNQPQHF
NA TRBJ2-2 TRBD1 TRBV12-5 TGTGCTAGTGGTTGGGCCACAGGGGCGTTGAACACCGGGGAGCTGTTTTTT CASGWATGALNTGELFF
NA TRBJ1-5 NA TRBV30 TGTGCCTGGAGTGTAGAGGGATACCACCTTTATAGCAATCAGCCCCAGCATTTT CAWSVEGYHLYSNQPQHF
NA TRBJ1-1 NA TRBV6-6 TGTGCCAGCAACGGACAGCTCATAATGAACACTGAAGCTTTCTTT CASNGQLIMNTEAFF
once TRBJ2-1 NA TRBV20-1 TGCAGTGCTAGGCGGCTAGATTATGAGCAGTTCTTC CSARRLDYEQFF
NA TRBJ2-2 NA TRBV10-3 TGTGCCATCAGGGGCAAGGGACAAATGAACACCGGGGAGCTGTTTTTT CAIRGKGQMNTGELFF
few TRBJ1-6 TRBD1 TRBV6-2/TRBV6-3 TGTGCCAGCCTCCGGGACAGGAATTCACCCCTCCACTTT CASLRDRNSPLHF
NA TRBJ2-3 NA TRBV7-8 TGTGCCAGCAGCTTCTCAGAGGTAGTTAGCACAGATACGCAGTATTTT CASSFSEVVSTDTQYF
few TRBJ2-5 TRBD2 TRBV20-1 TGCAGTGCTAGATCCGAGACTAGCCCATTAGAGACCCAGTACTTC CSARSETSPLETQYF